This TCR beta chain was recorded in a study of patients and donors after allogeneic stem cell transplantation. This clonotype came up once. TCRdb used MiXCR to reprocess the RT-PCR reads, holding one entry per CDR3 protein. The sample consists of some 87,000 distinct CDR3 sequences, about 48% of them appearing once. This receptor was taken from a human donor who was either an allogeneic HSCT recipient or a stem cell or donor lymphocyte infusion donor (not recorded which). It is not recorded whose cells these are; they may come from a transplant donor. Specimen: blood, either unsorted or a sorted T cell fraction (not recorded which).

DNA of the CDR3: TGCGCCAGCAGCAACAAAGGCGGGAACACTGAAGCTTTCTTT. Its translation: CASSNKGGNTEAFF. The genes are TRBV5-1 and TRBJ1-1, with D unresolved. Germline CDR1 is SGHRS and CDR2 is YFSETQ. The CDR3 is made up of 14 amino acids. V was trimmed by 4 bases and J by 1 base, leaving 11 bases between them.